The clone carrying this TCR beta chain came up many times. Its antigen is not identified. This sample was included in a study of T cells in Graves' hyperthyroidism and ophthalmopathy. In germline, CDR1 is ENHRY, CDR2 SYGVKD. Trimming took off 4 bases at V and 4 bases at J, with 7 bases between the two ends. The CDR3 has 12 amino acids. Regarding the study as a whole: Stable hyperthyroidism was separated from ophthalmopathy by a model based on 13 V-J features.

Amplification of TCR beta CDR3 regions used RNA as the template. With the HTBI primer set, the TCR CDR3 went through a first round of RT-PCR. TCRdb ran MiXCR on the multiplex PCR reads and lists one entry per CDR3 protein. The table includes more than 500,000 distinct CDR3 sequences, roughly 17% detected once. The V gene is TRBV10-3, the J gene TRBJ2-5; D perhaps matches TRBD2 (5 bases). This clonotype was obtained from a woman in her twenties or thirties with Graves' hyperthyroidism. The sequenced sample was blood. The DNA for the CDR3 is TGTGCCATCAGTGGAGGGAGAGAGACCCAGTACTTC. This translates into CAISGGRETQYF.